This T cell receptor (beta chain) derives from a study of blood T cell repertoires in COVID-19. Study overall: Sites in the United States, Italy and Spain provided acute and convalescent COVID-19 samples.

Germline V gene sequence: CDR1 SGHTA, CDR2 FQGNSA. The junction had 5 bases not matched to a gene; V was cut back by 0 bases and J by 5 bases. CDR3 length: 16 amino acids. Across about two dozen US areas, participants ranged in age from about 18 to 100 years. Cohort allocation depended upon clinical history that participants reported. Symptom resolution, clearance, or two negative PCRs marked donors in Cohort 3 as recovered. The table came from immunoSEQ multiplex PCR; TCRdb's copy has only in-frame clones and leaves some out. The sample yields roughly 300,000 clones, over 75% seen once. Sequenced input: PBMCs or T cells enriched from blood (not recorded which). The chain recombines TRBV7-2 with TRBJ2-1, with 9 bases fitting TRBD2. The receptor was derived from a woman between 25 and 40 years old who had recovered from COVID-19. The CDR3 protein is CASSLASGSLDNEQFF. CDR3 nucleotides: TGTGCCAGCAGCTTAGCTAGCGGGAGCTTAGACAATGAGCAGTTCTTC.